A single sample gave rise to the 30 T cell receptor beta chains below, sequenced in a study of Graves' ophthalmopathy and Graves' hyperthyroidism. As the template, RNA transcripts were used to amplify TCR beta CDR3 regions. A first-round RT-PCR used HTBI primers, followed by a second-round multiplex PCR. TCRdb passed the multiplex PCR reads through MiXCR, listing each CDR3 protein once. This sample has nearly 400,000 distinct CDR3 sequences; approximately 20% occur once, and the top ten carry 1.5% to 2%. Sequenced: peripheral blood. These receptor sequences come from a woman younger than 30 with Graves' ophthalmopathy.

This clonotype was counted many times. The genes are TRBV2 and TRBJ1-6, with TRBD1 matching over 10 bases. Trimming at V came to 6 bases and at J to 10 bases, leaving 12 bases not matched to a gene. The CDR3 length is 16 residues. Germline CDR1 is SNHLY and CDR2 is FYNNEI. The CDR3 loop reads CASSSRDRGSRSPLHF. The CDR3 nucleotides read TGTGCCAGCAGCAGCCGGGACAGGGGCTCCAGATCACCCCTCCACTTT.

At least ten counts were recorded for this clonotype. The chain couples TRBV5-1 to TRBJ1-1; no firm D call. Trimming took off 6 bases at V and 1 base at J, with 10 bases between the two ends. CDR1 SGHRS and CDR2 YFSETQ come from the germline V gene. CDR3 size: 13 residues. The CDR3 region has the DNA TGCGCCAGCATGGAGTTGGGGAACACTGAAGCTTTCTTT. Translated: CASMELGNTEAFF.

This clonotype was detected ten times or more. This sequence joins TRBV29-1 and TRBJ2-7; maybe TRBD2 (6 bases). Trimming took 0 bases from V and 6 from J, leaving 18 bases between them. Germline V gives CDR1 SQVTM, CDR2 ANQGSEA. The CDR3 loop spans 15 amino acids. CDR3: CSVEDPGQGGSEQYF. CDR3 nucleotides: TGCAGCGTTGAAGATCCGGGTCAGGGAGGAAGCGAGCAGTACTTC.

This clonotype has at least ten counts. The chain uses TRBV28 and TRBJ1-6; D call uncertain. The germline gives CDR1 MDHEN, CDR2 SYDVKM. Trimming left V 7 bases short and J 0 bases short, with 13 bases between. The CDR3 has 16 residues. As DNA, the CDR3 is TGTGCCAGCAAGATTAGGCAGCTCTCCTATAATTCACCCCTCCACTTT. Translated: CASKIRQLSYNSPLHF.

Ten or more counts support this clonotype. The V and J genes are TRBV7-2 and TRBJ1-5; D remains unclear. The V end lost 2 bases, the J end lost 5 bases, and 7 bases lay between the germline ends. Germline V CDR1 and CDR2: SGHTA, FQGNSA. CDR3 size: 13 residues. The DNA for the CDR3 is TGTGCCAGCAGCTTACATTTTGATCAGCCCCAGCATTTT. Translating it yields CASSLHFDQPQHF. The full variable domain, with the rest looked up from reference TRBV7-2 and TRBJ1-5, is GAGVSQSPSNKVTEKGKDVELRCDPISGHTALYWYRQSLGQGLEFLIYFQGNSAPDKSGLPSDRFSAERTGGSVSTLTIQRTQQEDSAVYLCASSLHFDQPQHFGDGTRLSIL.

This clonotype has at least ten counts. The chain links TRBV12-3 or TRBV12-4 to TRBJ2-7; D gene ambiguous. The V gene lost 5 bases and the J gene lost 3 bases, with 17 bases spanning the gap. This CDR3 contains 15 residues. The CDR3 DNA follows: TGTGCCAGCAGTCCATCAGGCAGCCGCGACTACGAGCAGTACTTC. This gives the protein CASSPSGSRDYEQYF.

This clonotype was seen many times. The DNA of the CDR3 is TGTGCCAGCAGCCATTCCGGGACAGGGCTCTACGAGCAGTACTTC. It translates to CASSHSGTGLYEQYF. The chain is built from TRBV7-6 and TRBJ2-7; 9 bases line up with TRBD1. The V and J ends lost 5 bases and 3 bases, in that order; junction bases with no gene match: 8. The CDR3 is 15 amino acids. Germline CDR1 and CDR2: SGHVS and FNYEAQ.

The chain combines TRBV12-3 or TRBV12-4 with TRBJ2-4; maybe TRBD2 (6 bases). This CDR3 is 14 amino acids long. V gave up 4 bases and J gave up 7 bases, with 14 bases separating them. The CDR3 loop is CASSSRHAGNIQYF. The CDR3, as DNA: TGTGCCAGCAGTTCCCGACATGCGGGGAACATTCAGTACTTC.

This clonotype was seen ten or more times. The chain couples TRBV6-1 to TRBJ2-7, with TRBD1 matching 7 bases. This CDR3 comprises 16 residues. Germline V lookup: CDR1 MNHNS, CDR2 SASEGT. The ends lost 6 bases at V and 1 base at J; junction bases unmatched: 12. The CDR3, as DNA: TGTGCCAGCAGGCAAACAACAGGGGCGGCGTCCTACGAGCAGTACTTC. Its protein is CASRQTTGAASYEQYF.

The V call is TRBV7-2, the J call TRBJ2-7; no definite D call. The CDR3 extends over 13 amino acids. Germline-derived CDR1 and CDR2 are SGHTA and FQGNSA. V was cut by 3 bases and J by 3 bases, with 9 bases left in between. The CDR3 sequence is CASSFSSYYEQYF. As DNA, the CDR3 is TGTGCCAGCAGCTTTAGTAGCTACTACGAGCAGTACTTC.

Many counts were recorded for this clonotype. The CDR3, as DNA: TGTGCCAGCAGTTACCTTGACCTGTACCAAGAGACCCAGTACTTC. Its protein product is CASSYLDLYQETQYF. The chain uses TRBV6-2 or TRBV6-3 and TRBJ2-5, with no clear D. The CDR3 has 15 residues. The V gene's germline CDR1 is MNHEY and CDR2 SVGEGT. The germline V and J ends were trimmed by 2 bases and 0 bases, with 10 bases remaining between them.

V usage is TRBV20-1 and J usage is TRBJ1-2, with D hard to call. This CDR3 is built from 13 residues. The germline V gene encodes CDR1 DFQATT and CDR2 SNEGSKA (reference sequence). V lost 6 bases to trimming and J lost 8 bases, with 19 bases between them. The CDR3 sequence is CSAPAGPGFGYTF. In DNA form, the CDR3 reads TGCAGTGCCCCCGCCGGACCGGGTTTCGGCTACACCTTC.

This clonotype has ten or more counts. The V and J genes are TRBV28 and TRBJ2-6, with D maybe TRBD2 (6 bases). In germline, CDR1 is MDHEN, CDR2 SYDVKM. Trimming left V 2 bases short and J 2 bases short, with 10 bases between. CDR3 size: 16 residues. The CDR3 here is CASSLRGWAGANVLTF. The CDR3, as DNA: TGTGCCAGCAGTTTACGGGGGTGGGCTGGGGCCAACGTCCTGACTTTC.

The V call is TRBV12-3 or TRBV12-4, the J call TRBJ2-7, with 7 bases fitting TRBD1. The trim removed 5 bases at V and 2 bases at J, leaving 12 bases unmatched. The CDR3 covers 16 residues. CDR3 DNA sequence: TGTGCCAGCAGTCCCGCGACGAGACAGGGCCCCTACGAGCAGTACTTC. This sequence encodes CASSPATRQGPYEQYF.

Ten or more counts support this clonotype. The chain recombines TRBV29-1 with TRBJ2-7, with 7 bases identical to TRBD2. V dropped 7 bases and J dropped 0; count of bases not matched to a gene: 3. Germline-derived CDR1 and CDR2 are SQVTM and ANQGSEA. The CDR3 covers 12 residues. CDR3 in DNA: TGCAGCGCTCGACTAGCCTCCTACGAGCAGTACTTC. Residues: CSARLASYEQYF.

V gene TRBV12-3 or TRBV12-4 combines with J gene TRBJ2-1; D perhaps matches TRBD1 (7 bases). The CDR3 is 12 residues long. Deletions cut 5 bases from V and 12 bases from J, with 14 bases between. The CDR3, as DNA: TGTGCCAGCAGTGCCCGACAGGGACTGCAGTTCTTC. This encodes CASSARQGLQFF.

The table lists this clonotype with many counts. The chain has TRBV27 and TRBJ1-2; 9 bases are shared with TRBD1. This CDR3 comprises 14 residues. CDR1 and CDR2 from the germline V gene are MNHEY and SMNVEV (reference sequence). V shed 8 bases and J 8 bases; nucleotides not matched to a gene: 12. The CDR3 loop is CASAIIHGTGGYTF. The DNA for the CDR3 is TGTGCCAGCGCTATAATCCACGGGACAGGGGGCTACACCTTC.

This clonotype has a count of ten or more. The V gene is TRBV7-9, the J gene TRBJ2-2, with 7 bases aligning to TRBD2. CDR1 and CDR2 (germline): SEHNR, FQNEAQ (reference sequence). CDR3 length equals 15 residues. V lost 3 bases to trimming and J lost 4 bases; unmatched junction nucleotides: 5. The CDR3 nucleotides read TGTGCCAGCAGCTTGTGGCGGGGGTCCACCGGGGAGCTGTTTTTT. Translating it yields CASSLWRGSTGELFF.

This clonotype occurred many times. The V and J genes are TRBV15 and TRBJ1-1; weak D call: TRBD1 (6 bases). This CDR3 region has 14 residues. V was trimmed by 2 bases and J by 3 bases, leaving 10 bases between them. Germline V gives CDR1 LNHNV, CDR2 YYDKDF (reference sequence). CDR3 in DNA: TGTGCCACCAGCAGATCTGGGACATACACTGAAGCTTTCTTT. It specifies CATSRSGTYTEAFF.

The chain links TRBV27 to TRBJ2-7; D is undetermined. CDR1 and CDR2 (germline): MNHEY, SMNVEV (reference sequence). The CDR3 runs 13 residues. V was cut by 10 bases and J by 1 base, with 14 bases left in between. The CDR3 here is CANSAPTSYEQYF. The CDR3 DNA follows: TGTGCCAATTCAGCCCCGACTTCCTACGAGCAGTACTTC.

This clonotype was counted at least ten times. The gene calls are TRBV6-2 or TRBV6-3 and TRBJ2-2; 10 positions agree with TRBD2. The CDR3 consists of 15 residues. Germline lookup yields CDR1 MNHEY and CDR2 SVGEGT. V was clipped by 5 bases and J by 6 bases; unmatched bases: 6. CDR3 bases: TGTGCCAGCAGTCGACTAGCGGGTTATGCCGGGGAGCTGTTTTTT. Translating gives CASSRLAGYAGELFF.

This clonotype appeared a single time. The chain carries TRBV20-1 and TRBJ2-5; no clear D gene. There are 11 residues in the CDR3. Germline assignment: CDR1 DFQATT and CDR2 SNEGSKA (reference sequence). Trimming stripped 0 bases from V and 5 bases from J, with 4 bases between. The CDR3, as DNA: TGCAGTGCTAGAGAAGGCGAGACCCAGTACTTC. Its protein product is CSAREGETQYF.

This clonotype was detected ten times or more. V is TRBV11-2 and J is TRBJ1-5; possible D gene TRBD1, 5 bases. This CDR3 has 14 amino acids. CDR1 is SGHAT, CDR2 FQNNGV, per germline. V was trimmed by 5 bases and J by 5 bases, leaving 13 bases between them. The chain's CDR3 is CASSPSLGDQPQHF. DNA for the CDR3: TGTGCCAGCAGCCCATCTCTGGGGGATCAGCCCCAGCATTTT.

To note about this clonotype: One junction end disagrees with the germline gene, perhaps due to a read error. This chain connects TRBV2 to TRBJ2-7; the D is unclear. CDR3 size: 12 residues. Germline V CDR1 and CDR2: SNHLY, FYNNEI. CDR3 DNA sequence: TGTGCCAGCAGTGAGGTTCCCTACGAGCAGTGCTTC. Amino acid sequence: CASSEVPYEQCF.

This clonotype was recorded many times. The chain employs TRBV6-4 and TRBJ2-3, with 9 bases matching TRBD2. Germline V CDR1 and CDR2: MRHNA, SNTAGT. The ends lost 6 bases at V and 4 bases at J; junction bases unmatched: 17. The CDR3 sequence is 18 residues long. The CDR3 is CASSLGALAGPSADTQYF. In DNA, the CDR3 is TGTGCCAGCAGCCTAGGGGCTCTAGCGGGACCTTCAGCAGATACGCAGTATTTT.

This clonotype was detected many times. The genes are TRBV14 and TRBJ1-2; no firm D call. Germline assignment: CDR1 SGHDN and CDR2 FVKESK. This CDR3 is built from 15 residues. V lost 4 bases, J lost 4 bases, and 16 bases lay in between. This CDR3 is CASSPHVTFTYGYTF. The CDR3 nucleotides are TGTGCCAGCAGCCCTCACGTGACGTTTACCTATGGCTACACCTTC. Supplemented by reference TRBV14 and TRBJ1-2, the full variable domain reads EAGVTQFPSHSVIEKGQTVTLRCDPISGHDNLYWYRRVMGKEIKFLLHFVKESKQDESGMPNNRFLAERTGGTYSTLKVQPAELEDSGVYFCASSPHVTFTYGYTFGSGTRLTVV.

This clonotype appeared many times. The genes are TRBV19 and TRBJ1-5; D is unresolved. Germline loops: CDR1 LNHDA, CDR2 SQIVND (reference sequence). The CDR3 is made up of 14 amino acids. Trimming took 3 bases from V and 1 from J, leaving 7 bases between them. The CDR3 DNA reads TGTGCCAGTAGTATCCCTGGGAGCAATCAGCCCCAGCATTTT. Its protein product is CASSIPGSNQPQHF.

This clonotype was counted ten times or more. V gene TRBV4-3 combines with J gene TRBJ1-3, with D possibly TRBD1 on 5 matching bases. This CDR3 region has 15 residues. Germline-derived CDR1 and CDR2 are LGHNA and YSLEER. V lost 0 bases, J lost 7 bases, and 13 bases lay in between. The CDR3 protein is CASSQDGGDGNTIYF. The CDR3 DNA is TGCGCCAGCAGCCAAGACGGCGGGGACGGGAACACCATATATTTT.

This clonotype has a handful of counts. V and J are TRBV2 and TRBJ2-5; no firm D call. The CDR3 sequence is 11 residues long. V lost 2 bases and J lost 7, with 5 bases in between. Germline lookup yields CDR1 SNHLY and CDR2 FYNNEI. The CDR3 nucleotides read TGTGCCAGCAGTGAACCTGGGACCCAGTACTTC. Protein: CASSEPGTQYF.

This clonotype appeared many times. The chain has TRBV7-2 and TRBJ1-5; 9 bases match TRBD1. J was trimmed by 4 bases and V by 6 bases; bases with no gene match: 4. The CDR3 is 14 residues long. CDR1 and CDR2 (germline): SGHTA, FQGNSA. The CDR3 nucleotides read TGTGCCAGCAGTTCCGGGACAGGGAATCAGCCCCAGCATTTT. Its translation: CASSSGTGNQPQHF.